Included here is one T cell receptor (beta chain) sequence, with context. Its antigen is as yet unknown. Trimming took 0 bases from V and 3 from J, leaving 10 bases between them. The CDR3 runs 14 residues. Germline CDR1 is SGHKS and CDR2 is YYEKEE (reference sequence). The data belong to a study of cytotoxic CD8 clonotypes in ibrutinib-treated CLL. Turning to the study itself: Response sampling came at median around twelve months of treatment, ranging roughly 6 to 40 months.

Findings and limits, study-wide: Public clonotypes, found uncommonly, either contracted or stayed stable on treatment. Baseline clonality, higher than in age-matched healthy donors, tracked circulating CD8+ T-cell counts. Clonality increased with ibrutinib response but returned toward baseline at progression.

The method was immunoSEQ multiplex PCR; TCRdb's version includes in-frame clones alone and lacks a portion of them. This table has some 76,000 clones, over 80% appearing once. The receptor's source is a human donor with chronic lymphocytic leukemia. The input for sequencing was PBMCs, taken after 24 months of ibrutinib treatment. The chain uses TRBV5-5 and TRBJ2-7, with no clear D. The CDR3 sequence: CASSLAGYIYEQYF. CDR3 in DNA: TGTGCCAGCAGCTTGGCCGGCTATATCTACGAGCAGTACTTC.